This T cell receptor beta chain is drawn from a study of neurological immune-mediated disorders. Findings and limits, study-wide: Across subjects, expanded clones had no CDR3 amino acid sequences in common, pointing to private repertoires in all groups. Whereas HTLV-1-associated myelopathy showed the most TCR clonal expansion, multiple sclerosis showed the least, with levels below those of healthy controls.

5'RACE employing 10-nucleotide random UMIs yielded the cDNA. TCRdb re-analysed the 5' RACE reads in MiXCR, keeping a single row per CDR3 protein. The table has around 25,000 distinct CDR3 sequences, about an eighth seen once. This clonotype was counted many times. The target antigen is unknown. This receptor was obtained from a woman in her thirties or forties with HTLV-1-associated myelopathy (HAM/TSP). Sequenced material: PBMCs.

The CDR3 sequence: CASSLDMGTGELFF. The CDR3 nucleotides are TGTGCCAGCAGCTTAGATATGGGCACCGGGGAGCTGTTTTTT. The chain carries TRBV7-7 and TRBJ2-2; D gene uncertain. V gave up 1 base and J gave up 4 bases, with 7 bases separating them. Germline lookup yields CDR1 SSHAT and CDR2 FNYEAQ (reference sequence). The CDR3 covers 14 residues.